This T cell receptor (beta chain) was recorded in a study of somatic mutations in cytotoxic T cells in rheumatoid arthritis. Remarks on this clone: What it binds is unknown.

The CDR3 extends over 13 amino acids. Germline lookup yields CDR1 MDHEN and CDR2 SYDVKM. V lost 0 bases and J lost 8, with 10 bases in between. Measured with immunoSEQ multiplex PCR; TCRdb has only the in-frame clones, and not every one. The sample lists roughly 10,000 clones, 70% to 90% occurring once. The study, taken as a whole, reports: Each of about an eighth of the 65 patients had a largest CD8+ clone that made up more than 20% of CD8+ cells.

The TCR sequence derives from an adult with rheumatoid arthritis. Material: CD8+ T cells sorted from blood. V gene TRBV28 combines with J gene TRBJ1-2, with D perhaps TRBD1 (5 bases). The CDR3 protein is CASSLWGTEGYTF. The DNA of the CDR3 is TGTGCCAGCAGTTTATGGGGGACGGAGGGCTACACCTTC.